This TCR beta chain is from a study of cytotoxic CD8 clonotypes in ibrutinib-treated CLL. Overall study: Averaging across samples gave roughly 250,000 productive templates and tens of thousands of productive rearrangements. Findings and limits, study-wide: Public clonotypes were seen rarely and were contracted or stable on treatment.

The ends lost 1 base at V and 7 bases at J; junction bases unmatched: 10. Germline V gene sequence: CDR1 SGHDT, CDR2 YYEEEE. There are 18 residues in the CDR3. This table comes from immunoSEQ multiplex PCR, and its TCRdb copy is limited to in-frame clones, with some not included. The sample lists tens of thousands of clones, roughly three quarters occurring once. This clone was observed a handful of times. Its cognate antigen is unknown. The TCR originated in a human donor with chronic lymphocytic leukemia. This material consisted of PBMCs, taken after 12 months of ibrutinib treatment. The chain links TRBV5-6 to TRBJ2-1; 14 positions match TRBD2. The CDR3: CASSLFVTSGRVVNEQFF. The CDR3 coding sequence is TGTGCCAGCAGCTTGTTTGTGACTAGCGGGAGGGTTGTGAATGAGCAGTTCTTC. Full variable domain (missing parts from reference TRBV5-6 and TRBJ2-1): DAGVTQSPTHLIKTRGQQVTLRCSPKSGHDTVSWYQQALGQGPQFIFQYYEEEERQRGNFPDRFSGHQFPNYSSELNVNALLLGDSALYLCASSLFVTSGRVVNEQFFGPGTRLTVL.